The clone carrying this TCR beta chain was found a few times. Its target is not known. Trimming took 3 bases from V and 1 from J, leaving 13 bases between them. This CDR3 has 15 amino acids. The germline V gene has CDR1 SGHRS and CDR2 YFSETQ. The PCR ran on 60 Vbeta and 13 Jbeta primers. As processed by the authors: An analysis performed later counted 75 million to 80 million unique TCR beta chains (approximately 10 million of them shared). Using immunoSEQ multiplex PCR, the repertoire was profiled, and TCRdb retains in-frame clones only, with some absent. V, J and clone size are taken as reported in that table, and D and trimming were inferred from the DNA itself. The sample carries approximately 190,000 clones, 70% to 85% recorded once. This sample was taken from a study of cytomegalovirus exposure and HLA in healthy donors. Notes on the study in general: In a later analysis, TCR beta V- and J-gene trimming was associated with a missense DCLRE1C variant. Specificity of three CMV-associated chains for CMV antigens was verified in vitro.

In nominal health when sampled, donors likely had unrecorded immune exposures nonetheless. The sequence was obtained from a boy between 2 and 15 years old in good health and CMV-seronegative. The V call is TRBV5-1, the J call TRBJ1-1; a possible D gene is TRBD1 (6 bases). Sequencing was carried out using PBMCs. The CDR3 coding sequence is TGCGCCAGCAGCTGGGGGCCGACAGCGAACACTGAAGCTTTCTTT. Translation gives CASSWGPTANTEAFF.